Presented here are 25 T cell receptor beta chains from one specimen sequenced in a study of T cells in localized non-small cell lung cancer. Profiled with immunoSEQ multiplex PCR; TCRdb holds only in-frame clones, not every one. The sample holds over 45,000 clones; 85% to 90% are singletons and the top ten take roughly a fifth. The sample in question was peripheral blood, obtained before any cancer treatment. The receptors were gathered from a man aged 40 to 70 with stage I squamous cell lung carcinoma.

The V call is TRBV30, the J call TRBJ2-5, with a tentative D call TRBD2 (6 bases). V lost 4 bases to trimming and J lost 5 bases, with 23 bases between them. Germline CDR1 reads GTSNPN; CDR2 reads SVGIG (reference sequence). This CDR3 contains 16 residues. CDR3: CAWTPGLGGAGETQYF. The CDR3 nucleotides are TGTGCCTGGACCCCAGGCCTTGGCGGGGCCGGGGAGACCCAGTACTTC.

J is TRBJ2-3 and V is TRBV7-9, with D unclear. Germline values: CDR1 SEHNR, CDR2 FQNEAQ (reference sequence). The germline V and J ends were trimmed by 1 base and 2 bases, with 13 bases remaining between them. The CDR3 runs 16 residues. The CDR3 loop reads CASSLGSSQYTDTQYF. CDR3 DNA sequence: TGTGCCAGCAGCTTAGGCTCTTCGCAATACACAGATACGCAGTATTTT.

The chain is built from TRBV5-6 and TRBJ1-2; 8 bases align to TRBD1. Germline values: CDR1 SGHDT, CDR2 YYEEEE. The CDR3 covers 16 residues. V lost 4 bases, J lost 4 bases, and 12 bases stayed unmatched. CDR3 DNA: TGTGCCAGCAGCGGAGCCAGTGGGGACAGGAGCTATGGCTACACCTTC. Amino acid sequence: CASSGASGDRSYGYTF.

This chain links TRBV6-1 with TRBJ1-1; D uncertain. Trimming removed 3 bases from V and 1 base from J, with 12 bases in between. Germline V gives CDR1 MNHNS, CDR2 SASEGT. The CDR3 length is 15 residues. The CDR3 reads CASSEPGARNTEAFF. The CDR3 bases are TGTGCCAGCAGTGAGCCGGGCGCGAGGAACACTGAAGCTTTCTTT.

The rearrangement joins TRBV28 to TRBJ1-2; the D is unclear. The length of the CDR3 is 11 residues. Germline V lookup: CDR1 MDHEN, CDR2 SYDVKM. The ends were cut back, 5 bases at V and 7 bases at J, with 8 bases in the middle. The CDR3 here is CASSLLLGYTF. In DNA form, the CDR3 reads TGTGCCAGCAGTCTACTCCTTGGCTACACCTTC.

This clone was detected only once. The chain couples TRBV6-5 to TRBJ1-1; no firm D call. The CDR3 is 12 residues long. Trimming stripped 7 bases from V and 1 base from J, with 7 bases between. Looked up from germline, CDR1 is MNHEY and CDR2 is SVGAGI. The CDR3 loop reads CASKDPNTEAFF. CDR3 bases: TGTGCCAGCAAAGACCCGAACACTGAAGCTTTCTTT.

The chain has TRBV29-1 and TRBJ2-7; possible D gene TRBD1, 6 bases. This CDR3 is 11 amino acids long. The germline V gene has CDR1 SQVTM and CDR2 ANQGSEA. The germline V and J ends were trimmed by 5 bases and 5 bases, with 10 bases remaining between them. The CDR3 DNA is TGCAGCGTTTCGGACAGAGACGAGCAGTACTTC. This translates into CSVSDRDEQYF.

This chain links TRBV5-1 with TRBJ1-5; D ambiguous. Germline V gives CDR1 SGHRS, CDR2 YFSETQ. The ends were cut back, 4 bases at V and 5 bases at J, with 16 bases in the middle. This CDR3 is built from 15 residues. The CDR3 sequence is CASSLFSGFDQPQHF. CDR3 nucleotides: TGCGCCAGCAGCCTGTTTTCGGGATTCGATCAGCCCCAGCATTTT.

This sequence joins TRBV29-1 and TRBJ2-7; D perhaps matches TRBD1 (5 bases). Germline CDR1 reads SQVTM; CDR2 reads ANQGSEA. V gave up 7 bases and J gave up 0 bases, with 13 bases separating them. This CDR3 spans 13 amino acids. CDR3 sequence reads: CSARQPSSYEQYF. CDR3 nucleotide sequence: TGCAGCGCCCGACAGCCGAGCTCCTACGAGCAGTACTTC.

CDR3 in DNA: TGTGCCGGATGGGGGGACGGAGTAGTGAGCACTGAAGCTTTCTTT. It specifies CAGWGDGVVSTEAFF. The chain uses TRBV30 and TRBJ1-1, with D possibly matching TRBD1 (5 bases). Germline CDR1 and CDR2: GTSNPN and SVGIG (reference sequence). Trimming cost V 8 bases and J 4 bases, with 23 bases left between them. The CDR3 contains 15 residues.

The chain recombines TRBV19 with TRBJ2-7, with 11 bases matching TRBD1. CDR3 length: 14 amino acids. V was pared by 6 bases and J by 1 base, with 2 bases of the junction left unmatched. The germline CDR1 and CDR2 sequences are LNHDA and SQIVND (reference sequence). DNA of the CDR3: TGTGCCAGTAGGCGGGACAGGGGGTCCTACGAGCAGTACTTC. Translation gives CASRRDRGSYEQYF.

J is TRBJ1-2 and V is TRBV28, with 9 bases aligning to TRBD1. V lost 5 bases to trimming and J lost 0 bases; unmatched junction nucleotides: 10. This CDR3 is built from 17 residues. Germline lookup yields CDR1 MDHEN and CDR2 SYDVKM. The CDR3 here is CASSPAGQGSPNYGYTF. The CDR3 nucleotides are TGTGCCAGCAGTCCCGCGGGACAGGGATCACCTAACTATGGCTACACCTTC.

The gene calls are TRBV21-1 and TRBJ1-5. TRBV21-1 is a known pseudogene. This CDR3 region has 17 residues. The CDR3 spells CASSKRGSGRNNQPQHF. The CDR3 DNA follows: TGTGCCAGCAGCAAACGGGGGTCAGGCCGTAACAATCAGCCCCAGCATTTT.

V gene TRBV18 combines with J gene TRBJ2-3; 7 bases agree with TRBD2. Germline V gene data show CDR1 as KGHSH and CDR2 as LQKENI. The CDR3 totals 14 residues. J gave up 2 bases and V 5 bases, and 4 bases lay outside the gene matches. The CDR3 spells CASSFLADTDTQYF. The CDR3 DNA reads as TGTGCCAGCTCATTCCTAGCGGACACAGATACGCAGTATTTT. Based on the CDR3 plus reference TRBV18 and TRBJ2-3, the full variable domain is NAGVMQNPRHLVRRRGQEARLRCSPMKGHSHVYWYRQLPEEGLKFMVYLQKENIIDESGMPKERFSAEFPKEGPSILRIQQVVRGDSAAYFCASSFLADTDTQYFGPGTRLTVL.

The rearrangement joins TRBV30 to TRBJ1-5; TRBD1 might be the D (5 bases). Germline CDR1 reads GTSNPN; CDR2 reads SVGIG (reference sequence). V dropped 3 bases and J dropped 0 bases, with 15 bases sitting between them. The CDR3 has 16 amino acids. CDR3: CAWRQTGLSSNQPQHF. Written as DNA, the CDR3 is TGTGCCTGGAGACAAACGGGGCTCTCTAGCAATCAGCCCCAGCATTTT.

The genes are TRBV19 and TRBJ2-2; perhaps TRBD1 as D (6 bases). The ends were cut back, 5 bases at V and 8 bases at J, with 15 bases in the middle. Germline lookup yields CDR1 LNHDA and CDR2 SQIVND (reference sequence). The CDR3 is 14 residues long. In DNA, the CDR3 is TGTGCCAGTAGTTTCCGACAGGCCCTAGGGGAGCTGTTTTTT. Translated, it gives CASSFRQALGELFF. The whole variable domain, remainder taken from reference TRBV19 and TRBJ2-2, is DGGITQSPKYLFRKEGQNVTLSCEQNLNHDAMYWYRQDPGQGLRLIYYSQIVNDFQKGDIAEGYSVSREKKESFPLTVTSAQKNPTAFYLCASSFRQALGELFFGEGSRLTVL.

This rearrangement joins TRBV7-3 to TRBJ2-7; D unclear. Trimming removed 5 bases from V and 7 bases from J, with 18 bases in between. The germline V gene has CDR1 SGHTA and CDR2 FQGTGA. CDR3 length: 14 amino acids. CDR3 DNA: TGTGCCAGCAGCCCATTTGGGCCTCCTGGGGAGCAGTACTTC. It is translated as CASSPFGPPGEQYF.

The count of this clone is one. The rearrangement links TRBV5-1 to TRBJ1-5, with a possible D match to TRBD1 (5 bases). This CDR3 is built from 16 residues. Germline CDR1 reads SGHRS; CDR2 reads YFSETQ. V lost 3 bases to trimming and J lost 0 bases, with 13 bases between them. Here the CDR3 DNA reads TGCGCCAGCAGCTCCCGACAGAACTATAGCAATCAGCCCCAGCATTTT. Its protein product is CASSSRQNYSNQPQHF.

This clone has only a few counts. This chain uses TRBV7-9 with TRBJ1-2; D perhaps matches TRBD1 (6 bases). The V gene's germline CDR1 is SEHNR and CDR2 FQNEAQ (reference sequence). V was clipped by 5 bases and J by 3 bases, with 19 bases between them. The CDR3 extends over 16 amino acids. In DNA, the CDR3 is TGTGCCAGCAGCGCACCCCCCGTCTACAGGGACTATGGCTACACCTTC. As protein: CASSAPPVYRDYGYTF.

This clone has a single count. The rearrangement uses TRBV13 and TRBJ2-7; 7 nucleotides align to TRBD1. CDR1 and CDR2 (germline): PRHDT, FYEKMQ (reference sequence). This CDR3 spans 13 amino acids. Trimming at V came to 2 bases and at J to 7 bases, leaving 5 bases not matched to a gene. The CDR3 protein is CASSLPGQWEQYF. As DNA, the CDR3 is TGTGCCAGCAGCTTACCGGGACAGTGGGAGCAGTACTTC.

The V gene is TRBV30, the J gene TRBJ1-3, with no clear D. CDR1 GTSNPN and CDR2 SVGIG come from the germline V gene (reference sequence). Trimming cost V 1 base and J 6 bases, with 13 bases left between them. The CDR3 has 14 residues. The CDR3, as DNA: TGTGCCTGGAGTGCGCCCCGGACTGAAAACACCATATATTTT. Protein: CAWSAPRTENTIYF.

This clone was counted a few times. The chain couples TRBV9 to TRBJ2-3; D tentatively fits TRBD1 or TRBD2 (5 bases each). V was clipped by 3 bases and J by 3 bases, with 26 bases between them. The CDR3 totals 19 residues. Germline-derived CDR1 and CDR2 are SGDLS and YYNGEE. This chain's CDR3 is CASSASMMGRGASTDTQYF. Here the CDR3 DNA reads TGTGCCAGCAGCGCCTCCATGATGGGCCGGGGCGCGAGTACAGATACGCAGTATTTT. Variable domain in full (rest from reference TRBV9 and TRBJ2-3): DSGVTQTPKHLITATGQRVTLRCSPRSGDLSVYWYQQSLDQGLQFLIQYYNGEERAKGNILERFSAQQFPDLHSELNLSSLELGDSALYFCASSASMMGRGASTDTQYFGPGTRLTVL.

The rearrangement links TRBV4-1 to TRBJ1-5; the D gene is possibly TRBD1 (5 bases). The CDR3 loop spans 17 amino acids. V shed 0 bases and J shed 9 bases, with 21 bases lying between them. The V gene's germline CDR1 is MGHRA and CDR2 YSYEKL. The DNA for the CDR3 is TGCGCCAGCAGCCAAGATCCGGGGCAGTGGGCAGGTGGGCCCCAGCATTTT. Residues: CASSQDPGQWAGGPQHF.

The CDR3 DNA reads TGTGCCAGCAGTGAAAGGGACGGCGGCCGGACCTTC. This gives the protein CASSERDGGRTF. The chain combines TRBV6-1 with TRBJ1-2; a weak D match, TRBD1 (5 bases). Trimming shortened V by 2 bases and J by 14 bases, and 15 bases separated the two germline ends. Germline V gives CDR1 MNHNS, CDR2 SASEGT. This CDR3 comprises 12 residues.

This chain connects TRBV6-5 to TRBJ2-7; 13 positions agree with TRBD2. This CDR3 has 15 amino acids. Germline V gene lookup returns CDR1 MNHEY and CDR2 SVGAGI. V was clipped by 5 bases and J by 5 bases; unmatched bases: 6. CDR3: CASSKLAGGQHEQYF. The CDR3 DNA reads TGTGCCAGCAGTAAACTAGCGGGAGGGCAGCACGAGCAGTACTTC.